The 28 T cell receptor beta chains listed next were all sequenced from one sample in a study of control samples from healthy donors and cancer patients. Profiled with immunoSEQ multiplex PCR; TCRdb holds only in-frame clones, not every one. The top ten clones hold 1.1% to 1.5% of a sample with approximately 170,000 clones, 90% of them seen once. Sequenced sample: blood. These TCRs come from a woman between 45 and 65 years old in good health.

The chain is built from TRBV5-6 and TRBJ2-2, with D perhaps TRBD2 (6 bases). With 2 bases removed from V and 1 base from J, the gap between germline ends came to 12 bases. The CDR3 has 16 residues. Germline values: CDR1 SGHDT, CDR2 YYEEEE. The CDR3 DNA reads as TGTGCCAGCAGCTTAGGAGGGCCTTTGAACACCGGGGAGCTGTTTTTT. As protein: CASSLGGPLNTGELFF.

V gene TRBV14 combines with J gene TRBJ1-2; D remains unclear. Trimming pared 0 bases from V and 3 bases from J, leaving 17 bases between. This CDR3 spans 17 amino acids. The V gene's germline CDR1 is SGHDN and CDR2 FVKESK. CDR3 DNA: TGTGCCAGCAGCCAAGATACAGCTGACGGAGGATACTATGGCTACACCTTC. This encodes CASSQDTADGGYYGYTF.

The chain couples TRBV7-6 to TRBJ1-1; TRBD1 is a possible D gene (5 bases). The CDR3 has 13 amino acids. Trimming pared 5 bases from V and 1 base from J, leaving 8 bases between. The V gene's germline CDR1 is SGHVS and CDR2 FNYEAQ. CDR3 sequence (DNA): TGTGCCAGCAGCGCGCAGGGGAACACTGAAGCTTTCTTT. This translates into CASSAQGNTEAFF.

The rearrangement uses TRBV6-5 and TRBJ1-2; weak D call: TRBD1 (6 bases). The CDR3 contains 13 residues. CDR1 MNHEY and CDR2 SVGAGI come from the germline V gene. V lost 2 bases and J 4 bases, leaving 8 bases between the germline ends. The CDR3, as DNA: TGTGCCAGCAGTTACCGGACAGCCTATGGCTACACCTTC. Protein sequence: CASSYRTAYGYTF.

The chain combines TRBV15 with TRBJ2-7; D possibly corresponds to TRBD1 (6 bases). This CDR3 is built from 14 residues. Germline V gene data show CDR1 as LNHNV and CDR2 as YYDKDF (reference sequence). Trimming shortened V by 0 bases and J by 5 bases, and 11 bases separated the two germline ends. As DNA, the CDR3 is TGTGCCACCAGCAGAGATGGCAGGGGCAACGAGCAGTACTTC. The encoded protein is CATSRDGRGNEQYF.

The rearrangement uses TRBV3-1 (or the pseudogene TRBV3-2) and TRBJ2-2; D unclear. The V end was cut by 1 base, the J end by 8 bases, with 5 bases between. This CDR3 region has 12 residues. Germline values: CDR1 LGHDT, CDR2 YNNKEL (reference sequence). The CDR3 coding sequence is TGTGCCAGCAGCCAAGGTCGTGGGGAGCTGTTTTTT. Amino acid sequence: CASSQGRGELFF.

V and J are TRBV4-1 and TRBJ2-5; no clear D. V lost 1 base, J lost 4 bases, and 7 bases lay in between. This CDR3 contains 13 residues. The germline V gene encodes CDR1 MGHRA and CDR2 YSYEKL. CDR3 sequence reads: CASSQVNGETQYF. CDR3 bases: TGCGCCAGCAGCCAAGTTAACGGAGAGACCCAGTACTTC.

This clone is a singleton in its sample. The chain carries TRBV10-3 and TRBJ2-5; no definite D call. Trimming removed 4 bases at V and 1 base at J, with 1 base between. The CDR3 is 11 amino acids. Per germline, CDR1 ENHRY and CDR2 SYGVKD. In DNA, the CDR3 is TGTGCCATCAGTGCCCAAGAGACCCAGTACTTC. It translates to CAISAQETQYF.

The chain couples TRBV3-1 (or the pseudogene TRBV3-2) to TRBJ2-3, with unresolved D. The V gene's germline CDR1 is LGHDT and CDR2 YNNKEL (reference sequence). Deletions cut 4 bases from V and 0 bases from J, with 8 bases between. This CDR3 spans 14 amino acids. DNA for the CDR3: TGTGCCAGCAGCCCTACGGCTAGCACAGATACGCAGTATTTT. Translated: CASSPTASTDTQYF.

The chain joins TRBV6-2 or TRBV6-3 to TRBJ1-5, with D possibly matching TRBD1 (5 bases). The CDR3 sequence is 16 residues long. V lost 2 bases and J lost 2, with 13 bases in between. The V gene's germline CDR1 is MNHEY and CDR2 SVGEGT. Written as DNA, the CDR3 is TGTGCCAGCAGTTACCGGGACCATCGGGGCAATCAGCCCCAGCATTTT. Its protein is CASSYRDHRGNQPQHF.

J is TRBJ2-3 and V is TRBV5-6; D gene uncertain. V was trimmed by 2 bases and J by 2 bases, leaving 12 bases between them. This CDR3 region has 15 residues. Germline values: CDR1 SGHDT, CDR2 YYEEEE. This CDR3 reads CASSLGGSYTDTQYF. CDR3 nucleotide sequence: TGTGCCAGCAGCTTAGGCGGCAGTTACACAGATACGCAGTATTTT.

The chain employs TRBV30 and TRBJ2-3; TRBD2 might be the D (5 bases). V was shortened by 5 bases and J by 4 bases, with 7 bases between the two germline ends. The CDR3 has 11 amino acids. Per the germline V gene, CDR1 is GTSNPN and CDR2 is SVGIG (reference sequence). Here the CDR3 DNA reads TGTGCCTGGGGCGGGTCAGATACGCAGTATTTT. Its protein is CAWGGSDTQYF.

V usage is TRBV3-1 (or the pseudogene TRBV3-2) and J usage is TRBJ2-7, with 7 bases matching TRBD2. CDR1 is LGHDT, CDR2 YNNKEL, per germline (reference sequence). The ends lost 4 bases at V and 4 bases at J; junction bases unmatched: 7. The CDR3 is 14 amino acids. CDR3 region: CASSPWGGGYEQYF. The CDR3, as DNA: TGTGCCAGCAGCCCTTGGGGGGGAGGGTACGAGCAGTACTTC.

This clone was counted a single time. The chain recombines TRBV2 with TRBJ2-5; D remains ambiguous. Trimming left V 5 bases short and J 4 bases short, with 17 bases between. The CDR3 runs 15 residues. Germline-derived CDR1 and CDR2 are SNHLY and FYNNEI. The CDR3 here is CASSLQWGVGETQYF. The CDR3 DNA is TGTGCCAGCAGTTTACAGTGGGGTGTAGGAGAGACCCAGTACTTC.

The rearrangement joins TRBV29-1 to TRBJ2-2; D is unresolved. Germline loops: CDR1 SQVTM, CDR2 ANQGSEA. The V end was cut by 2 bases, the J end by 0 bases, with 13 bases between. This CDR3 is built from 16 residues. The CDR3 DNA sequence: TGCAGCGTTGAAAAGAATAAGGGATCGAACACCGGGGAGCTGTTTTTT. Translation gives CSVEKNKGSNTGELFF.

This chain uses TRBV28 with TRBJ2-7; TRBD1 matches at 7 bases. Germline CDR1 MDHEN, CDR2 SYDVKM. Trimming removed 7 bases from V and 1 base from J; junction bases left unmatched: 7. CDR3 size: 14 residues. CDR3 DNA sequence: TGTGCCAGCATCGAACAGGGGAAATCCTACGAGCAGTACTTC. This sequence encodes CASIEQGKSYEQYF.

In its sample, this clone was seen a few times. V is TRBV5-1 and J is TRBJ1-6; maybe TRBD1 (5 bases). The germline CDR1 and CDR2 sequences are SGHRS and YFSETQ. The ends were cut back, 4 bases at V and 5 bases at J, with 10 bases in the middle. The CDR3 contains 14 residues. The CDR3 sequence is CASSPQGDNSPLHF. In nucleotides, the CDR3 is TGCGCCAGCAGCCCCCAGGGTGATAATTCACCCCTCCACTTT.

The chain joins TRBV5-1 to TRBJ2-3; 11 bases match TRBD2. The germline V gene encodes CDR1 SGHRS and CDR2 YFSETQ. The CDR3 is made up of 16 amino acids. Trimming cost V 4 bases and J 0 bases; bases outside gene matches: 4. Here the CDR3 DNA reads TGCGCCAGCAGCAGAACTAGCGGGAGTAGCACAGATACGCAGTATTTT. Its protein product is CASSRTSGSSTDTQYF.

The chain couples TRBV18 to TRBJ2-2; possibly TRBD1 for D (5 bases). Germline V lookup: CDR1 KGHSH, CDR2 LQKENI. The ends were cut back, 3 bases at V and 1 base at J, with 9 bases in the middle. The CDR3 has 15 residues. CDR3 loop: CASSPQGGNTGELFF. Written as DNA, the CDR3 is TGTGCCAGCTCACCCCAGGGCGGGAACACCGGGGAGCTGTTTTTT.

The chain uses TRBV5-4 and TRBJ1-6, with 7 bases matching TRBD1. Germline V lookup: CDR1 SGHNT, CDR2 YYREEE (reference sequence). V trimming: 4 bases; J trimming: 0 bases; junction bases outside the gene matches: 7. This CDR3 has 17 amino acids. This chain's CDR3 is CASSGDRAGSYNSPLHF. CDR3 sequence (DNA): TGTGCCAGCAGCGGGGACAGAGCTGGCTCCTATAATTCACCCCTCCACTTT.

V is TRBV15 and J is TRBJ2-2; D unresolved. This CDR3 contains 14 residues. The V gene's germline CDR1 is LNHNV and CDR2 YYDKDF (reference sequence). Trimming cost V 0 bases and J 3 bases, with 5 bases left between them. CDR3 nucleotide sequence: TGTGCCACCAGCAGAGATCCGGACACCGGGGAGCTGTTTTTT. It specifies CATSRDPDTGELFF.

The chain joins TRBV28 to TRBJ1-1; 9 nucleotides align to TRBD1. There are 14 residues in the CDR3. Germline V gene sequence: CDR1 MDHEN, CDR2 SYDVKM. V was clipped by 7 bases and J by 3 bases; unmatched bases: 6. In DNA form, the CDR3 reads TGTGCCAGCACCCGGGACAGGGTGGACACTGAAGCTTTCTTT. It codes for CASTRDRVDTEAFF.

The sample holds one count of this clone. The chain links TRBV18 to TRBJ1-1; 7 bases agree with TRBD1. The germline V gene has CDR1 KGHSH and CDR2 LQKENI. J was trimmed by 5 bases and V by 4 bases; bases with no gene match: 7. This CDR3 has 14 residues. The DNA for the CDR3 is TGTGCCAGCTCACTTGGACAGGTCGGGACTGAAGCTTTCTTT. Its translation: CASSLGQVGTEAFF.

The chain has TRBV27 and TRBJ2-2; the match to TRBD2 covers 10 bases. V dropped 4 bases and J dropped 5; count of bases not matched to a gene: 13. Looked up from germline, CDR1 is MNHEY and CDR2 is SMNVEV (reference sequence). The length of the CDR3 is 18 residues. The CDR3 region is CASSSPERAGGWTGELFF. In nucleotides, the CDR3 is TGTGCCAGCAGTTCCCCGGAACGAGCGGGAGGGTGGACCGGGGAGCTGTTTTTT.

This chain connects TRBV7-2 to TRBJ2-3, with 7 bases matching TRBD1. The germline V gene encodes CDR1 SGHTA and CDR2 FQGNSA. The CDR3 totals 15 residues. Germline trimming cut 5 bases from V and 4 bases from J; bases unmatched to any gene: 9. CDR3 protein: CASSAQGRGADTQYF. CDR3 in DNA: TGTGCCAGCAGCGCACAGGGGCGAGGGGCAGATACGCAGTATTTT. The full variable domain, its missing parts supplied by reference TRBV7-2 and TRBJ2-3, is GAGVSQSPSNKVTEKGKDVELRCDPISGHTALYWYRQSLGQGLEFLIYFQGNSAPDKSGLPSDRFSAERTGGSVSTLTIQRTQQEDSAVYLCASSAQGRGADTQYFGPGTRLTVL.

CDR3 loop: CASSPRLAGGHEQFF. Here the CDR3 DNA reads TGTGCCAGCAGTCCAAGACTAGCGGGAGGCCATGAGCAGTTCTTC. The chain employs TRBV27 and TRBJ2-1; 13 nucleotides align to TRBD2. J gave up 8 bases and V 5 bases, and 6 bases lay outside the gene matches. Germline V CDR1 and CDR2: MNHEY, SMNVEV (reference sequence). CDR3 size: 15 residues.

The V and J genes are TRBV4-3 and TRBJ2-4; 9 bases map to TRBD1. V shed 0 bases and J 9 bases; nucleotides not matched to a gene: 6. There are 15 residues in the CDR3. Germline V gives CDR1 LGHNA, CDR2 YSLEER. CDR3 sequence: CASSQDPGQGIIQYF. The CDR3 DNA sequence: TGCGCCAGCAGCCAAGATCCGGGACAGGGTATCATTCAGTACTTC.

V usage is TRBV9 and J usage is TRBJ1-1; perhaps TRBD1 as D (5 bases). The V end lost 3 bases, the J end lost 1 base, and 13 bases lay between the germline ends. Per germline, CDR1 SGDLS and CDR2 YYNGEE. This CDR3 has 15 residues. Written as DNA, the CDR3 is TGTGCCAGCAGCGCAGACCTCAGGGAGAACACTGAAGCTTTCTTT. This codes for CASSADLRENTEAFF.